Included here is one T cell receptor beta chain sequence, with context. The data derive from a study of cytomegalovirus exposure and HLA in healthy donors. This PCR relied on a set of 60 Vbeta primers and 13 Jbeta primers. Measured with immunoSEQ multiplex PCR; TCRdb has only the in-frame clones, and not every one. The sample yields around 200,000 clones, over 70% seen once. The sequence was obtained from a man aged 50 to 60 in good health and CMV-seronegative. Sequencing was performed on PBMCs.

The CDR3 nucleotides are TGCGCCAGCAGCCAGCAGGACAGGCTTACTGGCTACACCTTC. This gives the protein CASSQQDRLTGYTF. V usage is TRBV4-3 and J usage is TRBJ1-2; 7 bases line up with TRBD1. The CDR3 totals 14 residues. Trimming cost V 3 bases and J 7 bases; bases outside gene matches: 8. Germline assignment: CDR1 LGHNA and CDR2 YSLEER.